This T cell receptor (beta chain) was captured by sequencing in a study of control samples from healthy donors and cancer patients. Measured with immunoSEQ multiplex PCR; TCRdb has only the in-frame clones, and not every one. The table lists about 170,000 clones, 85% to 95% of them singletons. This sequence originates from a woman aged 55-70 years in good health. Sequencing was carried out using blood.

CDR3 coding DNA: TGCGCCAGCAGCCCGAGACAGGGGAATAATGAAAAACTGTTTTTT. Amino acids: CASSPRQGNNEKLFF. This sequence joins TRBV5-1 and TRBJ1-4; 8 nucleotides line up with TRBD1. The CDR3 is 15 amino acids. The trim removed 4 bases at V and 4 bases at J, leaving 6 bases unmatched. Per the germline V gene, CDR1 is SGHRS and CDR2 is YFSETQ.